Each of the 28 T cell receptor beta chains below was sequenced from the same sample in a study of beta chain features in type 1 diabetes. Sequencing targeted expressed TCRB transcripts, as all isolated RNA had been reverse transcribed. Generated by immunoSEQ multiplex PCR, the TCRdb table keeps only in-frame clones and is missing some. This repertoire shows about 370,000 clones, roughly 16% found once; its top ten account for approximately 0.02%. Sequenced input: naive CD4+ T cells from blood. Source of these receptors: a woman between 18 and 29 years old in good health.

This clone has more than one count but fewer than ten. The J gene is TRBJ2-6, the V gene TRBV19, with a tentative D call TRBD1 (6 bases). Deletions cut 6 bases from V and 0 bases from J, with 12 bases between. Germline V gene lookup returns CDR1 LNHDA and CDR2 SQIVND (reference sequence). The CDR3 runs to 16 residues. The CDR3 region is CASRKQGSSGANVLTF. The DNA of the CDR3 is TGTGCCAGTAGAAAACAGGGCAGCTCTGGGGCCAACGTCCTGACTTTC.

The V gene is TRBV21-1, the J gene TRBJ1-4. TRBV21-1 is given as a pseudogene. The CDR3 has 12 amino acids. CDR3 coding DNA: TGTGCCAGCAGCAAAGCGCGAGGAAAACTGTTTTTT. It yields the protein CASSKARGKLFF.

This chain uses TRBV5-6 with TRBJ2-3; 9 bases align to TRBD2. The germline V gene encodes CDR1 SGHDT and CDR2 YYEEEE. The trim removed 4 bases at V and 0 bases at J, leaving 12 bases unmatched. This CDR3 comprises 18 residues. DNA for the CDR3: TGTGCCAGCAGCCCCCAGGGGCGGGAGGGGTTTAGCACAGATACGCAGTATTTT. Amino acid sequence: CASSPQGREGFSTDTQYF.

This clone was observed a handful of times. The same CDR3 is also encoded by other DNA sequences in this sample. The J gene is TRBJ2-1, the V gene TRBV5-1; 11 bases are shared with TRBD1. Germline loops: CDR1 SGHRS, CDR2 YFSETQ. After removal of 3 bases from V and 4 bases from J, the junction contained 3 bases not matched to a gene. This CDR3 spans 15 amino acids. The CDR3 spells CASSYRDRGYNEQFF. DNA for the CDR3: TGCGCCAGCAGCTACCGGGACAGGGGGTACAATGAGCAGTTCTTC.

This chain connects TRBV5-1 to TRBJ2-6, with D unresolved. Trimming pared 0 bases from V and 0 bases from J, leaving 10 bases between. CDR3 size: 17 residues. Looked up from germline, CDR1 is SGHRS and CDR2 is YFSETQ. CDR3 amino acids: CASSLEIFRSGANVLTF. Written as DNA, the CDR3 is TGCGCCAGCAGCTTGGAAATCTTCCGCTCTGGGGCCAACGTCCTGACTTTC.

In its sample, this clone was seen a few times. The V and J genes are TRBV7-3 and TRBJ2-7; D perhaps matches TRBD1 (5 bases). V was trimmed by 2 bases and J by 5 bases, leaving 10 bases between them. The germline V gene has CDR1 SGHTA and CDR2 FQGTGA. The CDR3 loop spans 13 amino acids. The CDR3 DNA reads TGTGCCAGCAGCTTAGAGCCAGGGCACGAGCAGTACTTC. This sequence encodes CASSLEPGHEQYF.

V usage is TRBV18 and J usage is TRBJ2-1; 7 bases agree with TRBD1. The CDR3 is 15 amino acids. Germline CDR1 reads KGHSH; CDR2 reads LQKENI. The V gene end was trimmed by 7 bases and the J gene end by 2 bases; junction bases not matched to a gene: 8. In DNA form, the CDR3 reads TGTGCCAGCTTCACCAGCAGGGGGACCTACAATGAGCAGTTCTTC. This sequence encodes CASFTSRGTYNEQFF.

The rearrangement links TRBV27 to TRBJ1-2; perhaps TRBD1 as D (6 bases). The CDR3 runs to 14 residues. Trimming removed 6 bases from V and 8 bases from J, with 19 bases in between. Germline CDR1 and CDR2: MNHEY and SMNVEV (reference sequence). The CDR3 nucleotides are TGTGCCAGCAGGACCATAAGGGGGAATGGCGGCTACACCTTC. It yields the protein CASRTIRGNGGYTF.

The chain links TRBV19 to TRBJ2-1, with 9 bases lining up with TRBD2. The length of the CDR3 is 15 residues. The J segment lost 8 bases and the V segment lost 5 bases, leaving 10 bases of the junction unmatched. CDR1 LNHDA and CDR2 SQIVND come from the germline V gene (reference sequence). The CDR3 region has the DNA TGTGCCAGTAGTGGCGCGGGAGGGCCTCTGGATGAGCAGTTCTTC. Amino acid sequence: CASSGAGGPLDEQFF. Filled out from reference TRBV19 and TRBJ2-1, the complete variable domain reads DGGITQSPKYLFRKEGQNVTLSCEQNLNHDAMYWYRQDPGQGLRLIYYSQIVNDFQKGDIAEGYSVSREKKESFPLTVTSAQKNPTAFYLCASSGAGGPLDEQFFGPGTRLTVL.

This clone was seen a few times. The chain uses TRBV28 and TRBJ2-5, with 14 bases aligning to TRBD2. The ends lost 4 bases at V and 5 bases at J; junction bases unmatched: 9. This CDR3 has 17 amino acids. Germline V CDR1 and CDR2: MDHEN, SYDVKM. The CDR3 protein is CASSSSGLAGARETQYF. DNA of the CDR3: TGTGCCAGCAGTTCCTCGGGACTAGCGGGAGCCCGGGAGACCCAGTACTTC.

The rearrangement joins TRBV25-1 to TRBJ1-1; perhaps TRBD1 as D (6 bases). The germline gives CDR1 MGHDK, CDR2 SYGVNS. There are 15 residues in the CDR3. The ends were cut back, 1 base at V and 3 bases at J, with 12 bases in the middle. CDR3: CASSEFSGGDTEAFF. CDR3 DNA: TGTGCCAGCAGTGAATTTAGCGGGGGCGACACTGAAGCTTTCTTT.

This clone was found a few times. This chain joins TRBV7-9 and TRBJ2-5, with 7 bases that match TRBD1. CDR3 length: 14 amino acids. With V trimmed by 5 bases and J by 1 base, 4 bases remained unmatched. Looked up from germline, CDR1 is SEHNR and CDR2 is FQNEAQ (reference sequence). CDR3 nucleotides: TGTGCCAGCAGCCCGCGGACAGGCCAAGAGACCCAGTACTTC. It translates to CASSPRTGQETQYF. The complete variable domain, with remaining parts taken from reference TRBV7-9 and TRBJ2-5, reads DTGVSQNPRHKITKRGQNVTFRCDPISEHNRLYWYRQTLGQGPEFLTYFQNEAQLEKSRLLSDRFSAERPKGSFSTLEIQRTEQGDSAMYLCASSPRTGQETQYFGPGTRLLVL.

The chain combines TRBV6-5 with TRBJ1-2; 8 bases align to TRBD1. The CDR3 spans 14 residues. V shed 2 bases and J 6 bases; nucleotides not matched to a gene: 5. Germline CDR1 and CDR2: MNHEY and SVGAGI. For the CDR3, the DNA is TGTGCCAGCAGTTACGACAGGGGAGCCCATGGCTACACCTTC. Its protein product is CASSYDRGAHGYTF.

This clone was found a few times. The chain combines TRBV2 with TRBJ2-1; weak D call: TRBD2 (6 bases). The germline V and J ends were trimmed by 5 bases and 8 bases, with 13 bases remaining between them. Germline assignment: CDR1 SNHLY and CDR2 FYNNEI. There are 13 residues in the CDR3. The CDR3 protein is CASSTGVSHEQFF. DNA for the CDR3: TGTGCCAGCAGTACGGGAGTATCACATGAGCAGTTCTTC.

J is TRBJ1-1 and V is TRBV14; D ambiguous. The V gene's germline CDR1 is SGHDN and CDR2 FVKESK. There are 13 residues in the CDR3. V was trimmed by 3 bases and J by 8 bases, leaving 13 bases between them. The CDR3, as DNA: TGTGCCAGCAGCCAGGTTTTCCGGGGAGAAGCTTTCTTT. Translation gives CASSQVFRGEAFF.

In its sample, this clone was seen a few times. V is TRBV29-1 and J is TRBJ2-1; 7 bases line up with TRBD1. Looked up from germline, CDR1 is SQVTM and CDR2 is ANQGSEA. V lost 4 bases and J lost 2; bases outside the gene matches: 11. The CDR3 loop spans 16 amino acids. The CDR3 loop reads CSVGRGGPLTYNEQFF. The DNA of the CDR3 is TGCAGCGTTGGCCGAGGGGGCCCGTTAACCTACAATGAGCAGTTCTTC.

The chain is built from TRBV7-9 and TRBJ2-3; 9 positions agree with TRBD2. Trimming took 3 bases from V and 3 from J; bases not matched to a gene: 7. This CDR3 contains 16 residues. Germline-derived CDR1 and CDR2 are SEHNR and FQNEAQ (reference sequence). Written as DNA, the CDR3 is TGTGCCAGCAGCTTTGGTCCTAGCGGGAAAACAGATACGCAGTATTTT. It yields the protein CASSFGPSGKTDTQYF.

This clone was detected only a few times. The chain employs TRBV7-2 and TRBJ2-1; D ambiguous. CDR1 is SGHTA, CDR2 FQGNSA, per germline. V was shortened by 5 bases and J by 10 bases, with 12 bases between the two germline ends. This CDR3 is built from 12 residues. This chain's CDR3 is CASSPNLNEQFF. DNA for the CDR3: TGTGCCAGCAGCCCTAATCTCAACGAGCAGTTCTTC.

This clone was detected only a few times. The V call is TRBV10-3, the J call TRBJ2-7, with 7 nucleotides matching TRBD1. The trim removed 11 bases at V and 2 bases at J, leaving 18 bases unmatched. This CDR3 has 16 amino acids. Germline-derived CDR1 and CDR2 are ENHRY and SYGVKD. The DNA for the CDR3 is TGTGCCGCCACCGGGACAGAGGGAACGCGGACCTACGAGCAGTACTTC. Its protein is CAATGTEGTRTYEQYF.

The chain has TRBV6-6 and TRBJ2-3; a possible D gene is TRBD2 (5 bases). The CDR3 has 13 residues. CDR1 MNHNY and CDR2 SVGAGI come from the germline V gene (reference sequence). V was shortened by 4 bases and J by 5 bases, with 10 bases between the two germline ends. In nucleotides, the CDR3 is TGTGCCAGCAGTTCCCCCCGGGAAGATACGCAGTATTTT. It is translated as CASSSPREDTQYF.

The rearrangement uses TRBV29-1 and TRBJ1-1; D ambiguous. The germline V gene encodes CDR1 SQVTM and CDR2 ANQGSEA. There are 14 residues in the CDR3. Trimming pared 2 bases from V and 0 bases from J, leaving 10 bases between. As DNA, the CDR3 is TGCAGCGTTGAACAGGTGCCGATGAACACTGAAGCTTTCTTT. This codes for CSVEQVPMNTEAFF.

This clone was seen only a few times. The V call is TRBV25-1, the J call TRBJ1-6; possibly TRBD1 for D (6 bases). Looked up from germline, CDR1 is MGHDK and CDR2 is SYGVNS. The CDR3 has 15 residues. V shed 1 base and J shed 7 bases, with 11 bases lying between them. The CDR3 is CASSESVRGNSPLHF. CDR3 DNA: TGTGCCAGCAGTGAATCGGTCAGGGGAAATTCACCCCTCCACTTT. Together with reference TRBV25-1 and TRBJ1-6, the CDR3 gives the full variable domain: EADIYQTPRYLVIGTGKKITLECSQTMGHDKMYWYQQDPGMELHLIHYSYGVNSTEKGDLSSESTVSRIRTEHFPLTLESARPSHTSQYLCASSESVRGNSPLHFGNGTRLTVT.

The gene calls are TRBV7-6 and TRBJ2-5, with TRBD2 matching 8 bases. From germline, CDR1 is SGHVS and CDR2 FNYEAQ. The CDR3 loop spans 14 amino acids. V shed 5 bases and J 1 base; nucleotides not matched to a gene: 3. The CDR3 DNA sequence: TGTGCCAGCAGCATACGGGAGGGCCAAGAGACCCAGTACTTC. Protein sequence: CASSIREGQETQYF.

This clone was picked up a small number of times. V gene TRBV16 combines with J gene TRBJ2-7; no clear D. V was cut by 2 bases and J by 4 bases, with 6 bases left in between. The CDR3 length is 12 residues. CDR1 is KGHSY and CDR2 is FQNENV in the germline V gene. In DNA, the CDR3 is TGTGCCAGCAGCCAAGGTCGGTACGAGCAGTACTTC. Protein: CASSQGRYEQYF. The full variable domain, rest sourced from reference TRBV16 and TRBJ2-7, is GEEVAQTPKHLVRGEGQKAKLYCAPIKGHSYVFWYQQVLKNEFKFLISFQNENVFDETGMPKERFSAKCLPNSPCSLEIQATKLEDSAVYFCASSQGRYEQYFGPGTRLTVT.

The sample holds a few counts of this clone. The chain couples TRBV29-1 to TRBJ2-7, with 9 nucleotides matching TRBD1. The CDR3 is 15 amino acids. V lost 4 bases, J lost 2 bases, and 9 bases stayed unmatched. Germline loops: CDR1 SQVTM, CDR2 ANQGSEA. CDR3 DNA sequence: TGCAGCGTTGGCACCCCGGGACAGGGACCCTACGAGCAGTACTTC. Its translation is CSVGTPGQGPYEQYF.

This clone has just a few counts. The chain recombines TRBV18 with TRBJ2-7; 8 bases line up with TRBD1. Germline lookup yields CDR1 KGHSH and CDR2 LQKENI. Unmatched junction bases numbered 3, after V lost 3 bases and J lost 2 bases. This CDR3 has 14 amino acids. CDR3 in DNA: TGTGCCAGCTCACCGGGACAGGTCCCCTACGAGCAGTACTTC. This encodes CASSPGQVPYEQYF.

J is TRBJ2-7 and V is TRBV7-2, with D uncertain. V shed 5 bases and J shed 1 base, with 6 bases lying between them. This CDR3 region has 12 residues. The germline gives CDR1 SGHTA, CDR2 FQGNSA. CDR3 sequence reads: CASSPLSYEQYF. The CDR3 coding sequence is TGTGCCAGCAGCCCGTTATCCTACGAGCAGTACTTC.

This clone was detected only a few times. The CDR3 DNA reads TGTGCCACCAGCAGAGATGTAAGCGGGGGTAATGAAAAACTGTTTTTT. It specifies CATSRDVSGGNEKLFF. The rearrangement joins TRBV15 to TRBJ1-4; possibly TRBD1 for D (5 bases). The CDR3 is 16 amino acids. CDR1 and CDR2 from the germline V gene are LNHNV and YYDKDF (reference sequence). Trimming left V 0 bases short and J 4 bases short, with 12 bases between.